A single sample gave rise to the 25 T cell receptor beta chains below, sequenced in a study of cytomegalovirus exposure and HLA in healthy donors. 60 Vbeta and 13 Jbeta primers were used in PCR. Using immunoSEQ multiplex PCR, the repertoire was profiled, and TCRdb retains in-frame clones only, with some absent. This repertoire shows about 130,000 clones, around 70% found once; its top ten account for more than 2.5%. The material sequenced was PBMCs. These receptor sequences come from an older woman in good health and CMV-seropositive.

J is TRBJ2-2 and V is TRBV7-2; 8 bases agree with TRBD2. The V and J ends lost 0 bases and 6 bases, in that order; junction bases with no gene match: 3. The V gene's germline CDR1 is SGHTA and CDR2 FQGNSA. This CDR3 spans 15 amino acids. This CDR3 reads CASSLASGGSGELFF. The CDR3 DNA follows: TGTGCCAGCAGCTTAGCCAGCGGGGGATCCGGGGAGCTGTTTTTT.

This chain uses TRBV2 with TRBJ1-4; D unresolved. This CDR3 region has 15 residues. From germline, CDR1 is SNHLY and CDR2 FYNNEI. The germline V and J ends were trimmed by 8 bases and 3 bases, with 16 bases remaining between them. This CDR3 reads CASSSRGEANEKLFF. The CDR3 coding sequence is TGTGCCAGCTCTTCTCGGGGAGAAGCTAATGAAAAACTGTTTTTT.

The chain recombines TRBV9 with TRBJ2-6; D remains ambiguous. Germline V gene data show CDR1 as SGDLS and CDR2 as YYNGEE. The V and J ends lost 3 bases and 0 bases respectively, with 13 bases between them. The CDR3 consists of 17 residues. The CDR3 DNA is TGTGCCAGCAGCGCAGAATTAGGAGACTCTGGGGCCAACGTCCTGACTTTC. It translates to CASSAELGDSGANVLTF.

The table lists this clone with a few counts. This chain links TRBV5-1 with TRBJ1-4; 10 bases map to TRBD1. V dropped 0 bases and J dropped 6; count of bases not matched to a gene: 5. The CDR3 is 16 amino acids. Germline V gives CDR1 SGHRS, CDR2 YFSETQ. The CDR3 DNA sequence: TGCGCCAGCAGCTTGGCCTTCGGACAGGGGGATGAAAAACTGTTTTTT. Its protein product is CASSLAFGQGDEKLFF. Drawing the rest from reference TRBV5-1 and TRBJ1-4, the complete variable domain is KAGVTQTPRYLIKTRGQQVTLSCSPISGHRSVSWYQQTPGQGLQFLFEYFSETQRNKGNFPGRFSGRQFSNSRSEMNVSTLELGDSALYLCASSLAFGQGDEKLFFGSGTQLSVL.

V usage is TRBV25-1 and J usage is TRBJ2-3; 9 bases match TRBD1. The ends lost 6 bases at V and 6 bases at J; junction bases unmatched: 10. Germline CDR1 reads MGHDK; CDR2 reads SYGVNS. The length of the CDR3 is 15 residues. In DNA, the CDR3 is TGTGCCAGCAGCCAAAGACAGGGGGATCGCGATACGCAGTATTTT. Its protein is CASSQRQGDRDTQYF.

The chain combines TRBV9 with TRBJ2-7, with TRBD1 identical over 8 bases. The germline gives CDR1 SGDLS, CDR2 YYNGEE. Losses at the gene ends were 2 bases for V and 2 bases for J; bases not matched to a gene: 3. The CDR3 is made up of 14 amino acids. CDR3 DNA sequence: TGTGCCAGCAGCGTCGGACAGGGAGCCTACGAGCAGTACTTC. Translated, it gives CASSVGQGAYEQYF.

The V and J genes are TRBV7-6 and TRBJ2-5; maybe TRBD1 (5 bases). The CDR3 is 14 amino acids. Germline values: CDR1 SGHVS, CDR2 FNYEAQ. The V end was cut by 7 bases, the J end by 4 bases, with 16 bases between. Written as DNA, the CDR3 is TGTGCCAGCACCTATACCCAGGGTTTAGAGACCCAGTACTTC. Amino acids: CASTYTQGLETQYF.

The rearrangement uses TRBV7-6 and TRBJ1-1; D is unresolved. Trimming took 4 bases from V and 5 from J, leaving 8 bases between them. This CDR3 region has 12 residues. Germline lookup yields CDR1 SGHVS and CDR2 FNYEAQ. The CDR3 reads CASSSGGTEAFF. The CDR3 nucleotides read TGTGCCAGCAGCTCGGGTGGAACTGAAGCTTTCTTT.

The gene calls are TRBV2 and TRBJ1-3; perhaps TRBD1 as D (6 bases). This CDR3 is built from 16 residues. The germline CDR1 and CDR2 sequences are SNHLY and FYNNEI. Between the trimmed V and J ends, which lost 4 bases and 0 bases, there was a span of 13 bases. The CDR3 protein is CASSVNRAFSGNTIYF. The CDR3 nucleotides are TGTGCCAGCAGTGTAAACAGGGCCTTCTCTGGAAACACCATATATTTT.

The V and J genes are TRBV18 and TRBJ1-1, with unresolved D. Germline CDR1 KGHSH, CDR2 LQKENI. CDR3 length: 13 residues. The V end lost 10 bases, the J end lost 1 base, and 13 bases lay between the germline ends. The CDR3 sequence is CATSPPGNTEAFF. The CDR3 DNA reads TGTGCCACCTCCCCTCCAGGGAACACTGAAGCTTTCTTT.

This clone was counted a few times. This CDR3 is CASSERGFKADTQYF. The CDR3 DNA reads TGTGCCAGCAGTGAACGGGGGTTTAAGGCAGATACGCAGTATTTT. V gene TRBV6-1 combines with J gene TRBJ2-3; weak D call: TRBD2 (6 bases). In germline, CDR1 is MNHNS, CDR2 SASEGT. The CDR3 runs to 15 residues. V shed 2 bases and J shed 4 bases, with 13 bases lying between them.

This CDR3 is CASSLQGASRGEKLFF. CDR3 coding DNA: TGTGCCAGCAGCCTACAGGGGGCGTCGCGTGGTGAAAAACTGTTTTTT. The chain uses TRBV7-8 and TRBJ1-4, with 9 bases fitting TRBD1. The CDR3 sequence is 16 residues long. Per germline, CDR1 SGHVS and CDR2 FQNEAQ. The V gene end was trimmed by 5 bases and the J gene end by 7 bases; junction bases not matched to a gene: 11.

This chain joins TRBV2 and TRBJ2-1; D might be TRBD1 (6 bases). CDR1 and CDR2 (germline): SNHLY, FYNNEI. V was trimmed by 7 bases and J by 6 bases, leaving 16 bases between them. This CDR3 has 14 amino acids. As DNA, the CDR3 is TGTGCCAGCAACGTACAGGGTCCGTTCAATGAGCAGTTCTTC. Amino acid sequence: CASNVQGPFNEQFF.

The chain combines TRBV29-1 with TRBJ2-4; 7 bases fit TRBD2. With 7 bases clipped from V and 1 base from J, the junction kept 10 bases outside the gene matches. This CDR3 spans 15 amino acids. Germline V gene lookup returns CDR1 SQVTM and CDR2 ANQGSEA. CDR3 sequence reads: CSAWGGNAAKNIQYF. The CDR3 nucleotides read TGCAGCGCCTGGGGGGGGAATGCGGCCAAAAACATTCAGTACTTC.

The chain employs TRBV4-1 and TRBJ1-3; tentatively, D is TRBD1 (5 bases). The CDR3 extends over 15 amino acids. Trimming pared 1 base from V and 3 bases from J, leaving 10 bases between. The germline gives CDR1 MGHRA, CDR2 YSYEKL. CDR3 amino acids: CASSQVSGYGNTIYF. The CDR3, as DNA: TGCGCCAGCAGCCAAGTTTCAGGGTATGGAAACACCATATATTTT.

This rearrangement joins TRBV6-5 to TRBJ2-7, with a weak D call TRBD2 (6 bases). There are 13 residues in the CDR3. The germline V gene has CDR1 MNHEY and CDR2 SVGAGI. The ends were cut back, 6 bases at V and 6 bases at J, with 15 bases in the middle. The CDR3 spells CASRRDWRGEQYF. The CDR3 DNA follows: TGTGCCAGCAGACGGGACTGGAGGGGCGAGCAGTACTTC.

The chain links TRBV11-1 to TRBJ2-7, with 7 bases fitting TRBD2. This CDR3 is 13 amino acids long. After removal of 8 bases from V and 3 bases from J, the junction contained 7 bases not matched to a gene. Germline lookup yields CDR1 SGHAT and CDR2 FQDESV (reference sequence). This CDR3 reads CASRGGGDYEQYF. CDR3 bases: TGTGCCAGCCGCGGGGGAGGGGACTACGAGCAGTACTTC.

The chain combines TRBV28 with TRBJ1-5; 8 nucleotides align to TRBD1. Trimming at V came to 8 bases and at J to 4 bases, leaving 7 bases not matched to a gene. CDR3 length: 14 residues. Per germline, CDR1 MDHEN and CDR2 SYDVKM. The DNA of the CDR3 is TGTGCCAGCGATCGAGACAGGGGTAATCAGCCCCAGCATTTT. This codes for CASDRDRGNQPQHF.

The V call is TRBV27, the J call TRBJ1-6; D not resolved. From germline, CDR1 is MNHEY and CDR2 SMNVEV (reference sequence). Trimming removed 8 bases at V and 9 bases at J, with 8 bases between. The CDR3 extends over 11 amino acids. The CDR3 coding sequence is TGTGCCAGCGGCCAGGTTTCACCCCTCCACTTT. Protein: CASGQVSPLHF.

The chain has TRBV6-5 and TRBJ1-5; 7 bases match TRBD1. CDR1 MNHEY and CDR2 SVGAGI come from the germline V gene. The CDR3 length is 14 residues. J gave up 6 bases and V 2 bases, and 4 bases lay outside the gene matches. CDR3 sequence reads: CASSYLTGTQPQHF. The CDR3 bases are TGTGCCAGCAGTTACCTGACAGGGACTCAGCCCCAGCATTTT.

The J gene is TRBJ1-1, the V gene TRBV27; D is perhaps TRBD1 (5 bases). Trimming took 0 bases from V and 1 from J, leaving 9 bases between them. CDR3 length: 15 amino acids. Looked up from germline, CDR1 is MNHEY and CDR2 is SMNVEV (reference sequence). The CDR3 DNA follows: TGTGCCAGCAGTTTATCCCCCACAGGGAACACTGAAGCTTTCTTT. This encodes CASSLSPTGNTEAFF.

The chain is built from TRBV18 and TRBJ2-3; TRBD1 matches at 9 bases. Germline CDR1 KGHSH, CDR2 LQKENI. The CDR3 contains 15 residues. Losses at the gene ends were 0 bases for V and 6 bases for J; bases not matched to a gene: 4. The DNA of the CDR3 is TGTGCCAGCTCACCACCGGGACAGGGCTTGGATACGCAGTATTTT. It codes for CASSPPGQGLDTQYF.

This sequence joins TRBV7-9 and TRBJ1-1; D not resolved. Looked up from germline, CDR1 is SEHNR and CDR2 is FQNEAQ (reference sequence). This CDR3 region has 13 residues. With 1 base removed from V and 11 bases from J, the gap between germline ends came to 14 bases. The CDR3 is CASSLGQTGGAFF. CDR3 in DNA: TGTGCCAGCAGCTTAGGGCAGACCGGCGGGGCTTTCTTT.

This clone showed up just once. The CDR3 DNA reads as TGCAGTGCTAGTTCAGGGACTGAAGCTTTCTTT. It encodes CSASSGTEAFF. The chain employs TRBV20-1 and TRBJ1-1, with D maybe TRBD1 (5 bases). The CDR3 contains 11 residues. Germline CDR1 is DFQATT and CDR2 is SNEGSKA (reference sequence). V was pared by 3 bases and J by 5 bases, with 7 bases between.

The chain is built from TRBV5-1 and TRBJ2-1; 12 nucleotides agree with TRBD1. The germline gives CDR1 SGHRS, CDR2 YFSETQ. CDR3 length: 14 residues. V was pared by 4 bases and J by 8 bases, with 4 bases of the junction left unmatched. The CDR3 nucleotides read TGCGCCAGCAGCAGAGGGACAGGGGGCGATGAGCAGTTCTTC. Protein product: CASSRGTGGDEQFF.